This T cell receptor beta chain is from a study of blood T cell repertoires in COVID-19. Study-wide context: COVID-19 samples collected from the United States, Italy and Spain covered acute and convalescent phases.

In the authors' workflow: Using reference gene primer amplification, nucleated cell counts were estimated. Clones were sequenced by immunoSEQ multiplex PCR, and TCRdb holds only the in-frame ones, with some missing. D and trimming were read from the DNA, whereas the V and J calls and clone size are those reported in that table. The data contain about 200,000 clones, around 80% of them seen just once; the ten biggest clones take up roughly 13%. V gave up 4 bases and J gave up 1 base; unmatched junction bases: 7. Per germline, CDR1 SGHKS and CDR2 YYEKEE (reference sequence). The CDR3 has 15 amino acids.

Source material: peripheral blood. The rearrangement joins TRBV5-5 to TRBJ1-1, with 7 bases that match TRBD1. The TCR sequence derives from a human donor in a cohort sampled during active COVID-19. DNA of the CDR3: TGTGCCAGCAGCCCGGGACAGATGAGGAACACTGAAGCTTTCTTT. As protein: CASSPGQMRNTEAFF.